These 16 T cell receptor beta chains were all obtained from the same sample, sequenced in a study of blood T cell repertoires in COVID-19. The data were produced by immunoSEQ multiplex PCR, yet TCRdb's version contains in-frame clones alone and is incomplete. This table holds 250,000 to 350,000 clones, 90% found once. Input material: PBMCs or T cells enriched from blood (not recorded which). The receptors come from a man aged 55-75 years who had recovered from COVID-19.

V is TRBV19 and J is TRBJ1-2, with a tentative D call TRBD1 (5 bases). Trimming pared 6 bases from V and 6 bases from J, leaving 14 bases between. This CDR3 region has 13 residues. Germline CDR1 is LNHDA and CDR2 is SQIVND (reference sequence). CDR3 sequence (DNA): TGTGCCAGTAGCCCCTGGGGAGGGGATGGCTACACCTTC. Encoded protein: CASSPWGGDGYTF.

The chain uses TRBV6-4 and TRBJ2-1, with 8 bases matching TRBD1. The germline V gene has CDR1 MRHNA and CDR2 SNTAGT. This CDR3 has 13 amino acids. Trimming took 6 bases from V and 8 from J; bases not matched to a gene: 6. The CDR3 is CASSKQGGYEQFF. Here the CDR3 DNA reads TGTGCCAGCAGCAAACAGGGGGGCTATGAGCAGTTCTTC.

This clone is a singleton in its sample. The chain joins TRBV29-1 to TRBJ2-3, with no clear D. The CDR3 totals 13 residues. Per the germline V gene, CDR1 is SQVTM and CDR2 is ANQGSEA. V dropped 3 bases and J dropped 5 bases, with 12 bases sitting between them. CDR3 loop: CSVEVINGDTQYF. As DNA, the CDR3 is TGCAGCGTTGAGGTGATTAACGGAGATACGCAGTATTTT.

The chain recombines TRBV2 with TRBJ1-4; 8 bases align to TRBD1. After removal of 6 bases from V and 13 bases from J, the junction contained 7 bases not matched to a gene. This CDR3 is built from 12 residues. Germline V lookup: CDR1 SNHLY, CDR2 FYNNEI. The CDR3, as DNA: TGTGCCAGCAGCTACGGACAGGGAGGACTGTTTTTT. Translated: CASSYGQGGLFF.

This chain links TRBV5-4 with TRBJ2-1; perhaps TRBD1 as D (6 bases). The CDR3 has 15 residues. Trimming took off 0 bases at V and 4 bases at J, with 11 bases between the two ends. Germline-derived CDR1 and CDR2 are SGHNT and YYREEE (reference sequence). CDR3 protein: CASSLGGLQYNEQFF. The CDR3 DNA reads TGTGCCAGCAGCTTGGGGGGGCTACAATACAATGAGCAGTTCTTC.

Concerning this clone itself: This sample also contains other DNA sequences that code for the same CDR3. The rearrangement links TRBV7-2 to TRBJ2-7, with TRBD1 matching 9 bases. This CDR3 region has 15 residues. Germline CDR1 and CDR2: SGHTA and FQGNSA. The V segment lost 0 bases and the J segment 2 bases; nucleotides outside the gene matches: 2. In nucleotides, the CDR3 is TGTGCCAGCAGCTTAGCCGGGACAGGGCCCTACGAGCAGTACTTC. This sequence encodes CASSLAGTGPYEQYF.

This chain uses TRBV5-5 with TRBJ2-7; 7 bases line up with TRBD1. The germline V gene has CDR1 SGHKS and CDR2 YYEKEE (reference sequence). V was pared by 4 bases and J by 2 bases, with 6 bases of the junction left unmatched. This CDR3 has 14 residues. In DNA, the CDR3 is TGTGCCAGCAGCCCACGGGACAGAGCCTACGAGCAGTACTTC. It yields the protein CASSPRDRAYEQYF.

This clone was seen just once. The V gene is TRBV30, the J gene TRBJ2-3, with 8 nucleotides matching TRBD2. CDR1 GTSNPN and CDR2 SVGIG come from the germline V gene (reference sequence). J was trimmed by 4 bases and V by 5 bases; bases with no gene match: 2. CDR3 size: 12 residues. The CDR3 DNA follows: TGTGCCTGGTCGGGGGGGCCAGATACGCAGTATTTT. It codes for CAWSGGPDTQYF.

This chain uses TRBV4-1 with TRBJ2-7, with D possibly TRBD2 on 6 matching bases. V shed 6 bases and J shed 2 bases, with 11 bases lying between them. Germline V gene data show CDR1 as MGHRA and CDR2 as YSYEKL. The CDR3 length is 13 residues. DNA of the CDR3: TGCGCCAGCAGTCGGGACTCCACCTACGAGCAGTACTTC. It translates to CASSRDSTYEQYF.

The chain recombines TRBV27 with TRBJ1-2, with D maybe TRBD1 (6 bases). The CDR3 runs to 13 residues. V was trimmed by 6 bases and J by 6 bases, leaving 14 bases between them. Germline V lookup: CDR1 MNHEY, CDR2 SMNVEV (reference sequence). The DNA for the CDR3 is TGTGCCAGCAGCTCCCCTTGGGGGCATGGCTACACCTTC. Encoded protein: CASSSPWGHGYTF.

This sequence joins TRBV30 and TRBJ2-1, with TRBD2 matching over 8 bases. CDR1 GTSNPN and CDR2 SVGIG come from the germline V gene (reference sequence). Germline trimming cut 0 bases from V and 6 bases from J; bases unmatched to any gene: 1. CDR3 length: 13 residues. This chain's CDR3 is CAWSVTSGNEQFF. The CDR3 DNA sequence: TGTGCCTGGAGTGTAACTAGCGGCAATGAGCAGTTCTTC.

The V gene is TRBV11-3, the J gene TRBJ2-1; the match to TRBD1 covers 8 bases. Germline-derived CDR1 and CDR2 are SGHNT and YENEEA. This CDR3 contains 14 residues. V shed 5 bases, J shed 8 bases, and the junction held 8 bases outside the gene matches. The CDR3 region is CASSPPGRGHEQFF. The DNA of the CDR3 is TGTGCCAGCAGCCCCCCTGGCAGGGGGCATGAGCAGTTCTTC.

CDR3 residues: CASSLTGGAGPTYEQYF. CDR3 nucleotide sequence: TGCGCCAGCAGCTTGACAGGGGGCGCGGGTCCTACCTACGAGCAGTACTTC. The V gene is TRBV5-1, the J gene TRBJ2-7; 9 positions match TRBD1. Germline V gives CDR1 SGHRS, CDR2 YFSETQ. V was pared by 1 base and J by 2 bases, with 10 bases of the junction left unmatched. The CDR3 runs to 17 residues.

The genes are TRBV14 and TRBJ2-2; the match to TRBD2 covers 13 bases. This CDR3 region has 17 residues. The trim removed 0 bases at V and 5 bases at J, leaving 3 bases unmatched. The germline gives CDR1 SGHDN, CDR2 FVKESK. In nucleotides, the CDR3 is TGTGCCAGCAGCCAAGAACTAGCGGGAGGGGGAACCGGGGAGCTGTTTTTT. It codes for CASSQELAGGGTGELFF. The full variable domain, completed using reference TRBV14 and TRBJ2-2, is EAGVTQFPSHSVIEKGQTVTLRCDPISGHDNLYWYRRVMGKEIKFLLHFVKESKQDESGMPNNRFLAERTGGTYSTLKVQPAELEDSGVYFCASSQELAGGGTGELFFGEGSRLTVL.

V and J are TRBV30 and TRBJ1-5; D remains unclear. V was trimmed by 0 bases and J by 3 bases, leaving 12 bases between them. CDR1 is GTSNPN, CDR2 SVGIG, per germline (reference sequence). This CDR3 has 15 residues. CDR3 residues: CAWSVTDLSNQPQHF. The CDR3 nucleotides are TGTGCCTGGAGTGTAACAGACCTTTCCAATCAGCCCCAGCATTTT.

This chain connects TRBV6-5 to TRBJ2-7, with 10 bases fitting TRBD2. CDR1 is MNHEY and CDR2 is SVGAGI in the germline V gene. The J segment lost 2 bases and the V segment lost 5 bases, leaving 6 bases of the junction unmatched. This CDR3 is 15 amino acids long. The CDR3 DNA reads TGTGCCAGCAGTCCACGGACTAGCGGCACCTACGAGCAGTACTTC. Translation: CASSPRTSGTYEQYF.